This is a list of T cell receptor beta chains from one sample in a study of OX40 agonist ivuxolimab in advanced cancers. Sequencing used immunoSEQ multiplex PCR; TCRdb keeps in-frame clones, though not all of them. This table holds around 66,000 clones, approximately 84% found once. Source: CD4+ or CD8+ T cells sorted from blood, taken in a trial of the OX40 agonist ivuxolimab. These TCRs come from an adult with an advanced solid tumor such as melanoma, head and neck, liver or kidney cancer. The conserved cysteine and the conserved F or W are not part of the CDR3 here. Fields, in order: V gene, CDR3 length, J gene, CDR3 protein.

>TRBV28|13|TRBJ2-7
ASRGGTGLLYEQY
>TRBV7-9|13|TRBJ2-1
ASSADRGTYNEQF
>TRBV5-6|15|TRBJ2-5
ASSESLSGGLQETQY
>TRBV7-2|14|TRBJ1-5
ASSPGTGEGNQPQH
>TRBV5-1|12|TRBJ1-2
ASSLGAANYGYT
>TRBV5-5|16|TRBJ1-3
ASSLNYHRATSGNTIY
>TRBV6-1|13|TRBJ1-4
ASSERGRDREKLF
>TRBV6-1|13|TRBJ1-6
ASSEVRPRGSPLH
>TRBV28|16|TRBJ1-2
ASSTGIPPPGGSFGYT
>TRBV28|12|TRBJ2-5
ASSLPGGPETQY